The T cell receptor (beta chain) described here comes from a study of technical replicates of blood from a handful of donors (dated by TCRdb to about 2017). This clone was picked up one time. The antigen this receptor binds is unknown. No per-base quality is available; no much larger clone lies one base away. Libraries were made using the immunoSEQ multiplex PCR assay. TCRdb stores this immuneACCESS table with in-frame sequences only. Part of the clones is absent; in the studies checked, under half of the shortfall reflects unresolved V genes, and no reason is known for the rest. Here the sample has around 61,000 clones; roughly 97% occur a single time. Over 0.15% of the sample is held by the ten biggest clonotypes. The V end gives up 4 bases and the J end 8 bases, leaving 4 bases in the junction not matched to a gene. The CDR3 covers 11 residues, taking in both the cysteine and the phenylalanine. The sequence is cut down to CDR3 DNA, 33 bases in frame from base 1. CDR1 and CDR2, per the germline V gene (reference sequence), are DFQATT and SNEGSKA.

The sequence joins TRBV20-1 to TRBJ1-1; TRBD1 matches 7 bases in the middle. The sequenced material came from T cells isolated from PBMCs. This TCR was recovered from a human donor in good health. The nucleotide sequence is TGCAGTGCTACCAGACAGGGAGAAGCTTTCTTT. This encodes CSATRQGEAFF.